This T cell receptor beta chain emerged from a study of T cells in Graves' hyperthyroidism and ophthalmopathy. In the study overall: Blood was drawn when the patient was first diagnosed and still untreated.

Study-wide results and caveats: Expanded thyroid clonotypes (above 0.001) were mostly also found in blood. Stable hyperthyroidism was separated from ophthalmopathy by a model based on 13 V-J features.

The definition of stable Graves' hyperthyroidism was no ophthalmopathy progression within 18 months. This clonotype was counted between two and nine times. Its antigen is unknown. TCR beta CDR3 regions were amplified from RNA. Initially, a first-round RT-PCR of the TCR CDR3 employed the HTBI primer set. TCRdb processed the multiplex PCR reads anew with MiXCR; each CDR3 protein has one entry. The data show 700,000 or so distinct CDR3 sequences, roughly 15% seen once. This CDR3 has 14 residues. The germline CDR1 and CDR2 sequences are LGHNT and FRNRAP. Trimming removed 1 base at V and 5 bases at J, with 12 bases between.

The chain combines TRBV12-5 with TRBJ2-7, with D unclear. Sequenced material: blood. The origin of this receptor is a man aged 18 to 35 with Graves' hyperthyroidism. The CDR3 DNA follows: TGTGCTAGTGGTTTGGACCCTAGACGGGACGAGCAGTACTTC. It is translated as CASGLDPRRDEQYF.